The 21 T cell receptor beta chains reported below all come from one sample, sequenced in a study of T cells after yellow fever vaccination. Each CDR3 protein is one row after TCRdb ran MiXCR on the 5' RACE reads. The repertoire holds 500,000 to 650,000 distinct CDR3 sequences, about 12% seen once, with 14% to 15% in the top ten. Here the sequenced sample was PBMCs, taken on the day of the yellow fever booster vaccination. The receptors here all came from a man younger than 45 who received the YFV17D yellow fever vaccine.

This clonotype has more than one count but fewer than ten. This chain links TRBV20-1 with TRBJ2-5, with 10 bases matching TRBD2. J lost 0 bases, V lost 1 base, and 2 bases had no gene match. The CDR3 length is 15 residues. The germline CDR1 and CDR2 sequences are DFQATT and SNEGSKA (reference sequence). CDR3 amino acids: CSARASGSNQETQYF. The CDR3 bases are TGCAGTGCTAGAGCTAGCGGGAGCAACCAAGAGACCCAGTACTTC.

The rearrangement links TRBV7-9 to TRBJ2-1; 9 bases line up with TRBD1. Germline CDR1 SEHNR, CDR2 FQNEAQ (reference sequence). The CDR3 has 15 residues. Losses at the gene ends were 4 bases for V and 8 bases for J; bases not matched to a gene: 9. Here the CDR3 DNA reads TGTGCCAGCAGCTCGGGACAGGGAACTACATATGAGCAGTTCTTC. As protein: CASSSGQGTTYEQFF.

This clonotype has more than one count but fewer than ten. This sequence joins TRBV5-1 and TRBJ1-1; D is undetermined. CDR3 size: 15 residues. The V and J ends lost 1 base and 1 base respectively, with 11 bases between them. Germline V lookup: CDR1 SGHRS, CDR2 YFSETQ. CDR3 bases: TGCGCCAGCAGCTTGAGTGGGGTCCCGAACACTGAAGCTTTCTTT. It is translated as CASSLSGVPNTEAFF. Looking up the rest from reference TRBV5-1 and TRBJ1-1 gives the full variable domain: KAGVTQTPRYLIKTRGQQVTLSCSPISGHRSVSWYQQTPGQGLQFLFEYFSETQRNKGNFPGRFSGRQFSNSRSEMNVSTLELGDSALYLCASSLSGVPNTEAFFGQGTRLTVV.

The chain employs TRBV6-1 and TRBJ2-1; 10 nucleotides match TRBD2. The CDR3 contains 15 residues. From germline, CDR1 is MNHNS and CDR2 SASEGT. The ends lost 5 bases at V and 9 bases at J; junction bases unmatched: 10. The CDR3, as DNA: TGTGCCAGCAGTCCTCGGACTAGCGGAGCGGGTGAGCAGTTCTTC. Protein: CASSPRTSGAGEQFF.

CDR3 region: CASSSGTGGTYEQQYF. The CDR3 DNA reads TGTGCCAGCAGCTCCGGGACAGGGGGGACCTACGAGCAGCAGTACTTC. V usage is TRBV5-6 and J usage is TRBJ2-7, with 11 bases aligning to TRBD1. Trimming cost V 3 bases and J 8 bases; bases outside gene matches: 13. There are 16 residues in the CDR3. Germline V CDR1 and CDR2: SGHDT, YYEEEE.

This clonotype turned up a few times. The chain recombines TRBV20-1 with TRBJ1-5; a possible D gene is TRBD1 (6 bases). The V gene lost 0 bases and the J gene lost 7 bases, with 22 bases spanning the gap. In germline, CDR1 is DFQATT, CDR2 SNEGSKA (reference sequence). The CDR3 has 17 residues. CDR3 protein: CSARDAGGIPSGQPQHF. The CDR3 DNA reads TGCAGTGCTAGAGATGCGGGGGGCATCCCGTCAGGACAGCCCCAGCATTTT.

The rearrangement joins TRBV7-2 to TRBJ2-5; tentatively, D is TRBD2 (6 bases). CDR3 size: 17 residues. CDR1 and CDR2 from the germline V gene are SGHTA and FQGNSA. V was trimmed by 5 bases and J by 1 base, leaving 20 bases between them. The CDR3 region has the DNA TGTGCCAGCAGCCCTCGCAGCGGGCACCTCATCCAAGAGACCCAGTACTTC. It is translated as CASSPRSGHLIQETQYF.

V gene TRBV20-1 combines with J gene TRBJ1-5, with D maybe TRBD1 (5 bases). V was trimmed by 0 bases and J by 4 bases, leaving 7 bases between them. Germline assignment: CDR1 DFQATT and CDR2 SNEGSKA (reference sequence). CDR3 length equals 13 residues. CDR3: CSARDEGNQPQHF. CDR3 DNA sequence: TGCAGTGCTAGAGATGAGGGGAATCAGCCCCAGCATTTT.

In its sample, this clonotype was seen a few times. The rearrangement links TRBV4-3 to TRBJ2-1; 7 bases are shared with TRBD2. The V segment lost 0 bases and the J segment 3 bases; nucleotides outside the gene matches: 8. The CDR3 length is 17 residues. Germline V lookup: CDR1 LGHNA, CDR2 YSLEER. The CDR3 spells CASSQDPTSPFYNEQFF. CDR3 nucleotide sequence: TGCGCCAGCAGCCAAGACCCGACTAGCCCTTTCTACAATGAGCAGTTCTTC.

This clonotype was seen more than once but under ten times. The rearrangement uses TRBV20-1 and TRBJ2-1; 16 nucleotides agree with TRBD2. The germline V gene encodes CDR1 DFQATT and CDR2 SNEGSKA (reference sequence). This CDR3 contains 15 residues. V lost 3 bases and J lost 12; bases outside the gene matches: 8. Here the CDR3 DNA reads TGCAGTGCTAGTCCGGGGACTAGCGGGAGGGCATGGCAGTTCTTC. Protein sequence: CSASPGTSGRAWQFF.

This clonotype has just a few counts. The V and J genes are TRBV29-1 and TRBJ2-5, with D perhaps matching TRBD2 (5 bases). The CDR3 is 13 residues long. V was trimmed by 6 bases and J by 3 bases, leaving 14 bases between them. CDR1 is SQVTM and CDR2 is ANQGSEA in the germline V gene. The CDR3 sequence is CSVAMWREETQYF. CDR3 nucleotide sequence: TGCAGCGTCGCTATGTGGCGGGAAGAGACCCAGTACTTC.

This clonotype occurred a few times. CDR3 coding DNA: TGTGCCACCAGTGATGGACAGGTCGGGTCCGGGGAGCTGTTTTTT. It translates to CATSDGQVGSGELFF. The V gene is TRBV24-1, the J gene TRBJ2-2; 7 bases fit TRBD1. The CDR3 contains 15 residues. Germline trimming cut 3 bases from V and 6 bases from J; bases unmatched to any gene: 6. Per the germline V gene, CDR1 is KGHDR and CDR2 is SFDVKD.

In its sample, this clonotype was seen a few times. The J gene is TRBJ2-3, the V gene TRBV20-1, with D unclear. The CDR3 is made up of 15 amino acids. Trimming left V 0 bases short and J 4 bases short, with 14 bases between. From germline, CDR1 is DFQATT and CDR2 SNEGSKA (reference sequence). This CDR3 reads CSAREMYGRADTQYF. The CDR3 region has the DNA TGCAGTGCTAGAGAAATGTACGGAAGAGCAGATACGCAGTATTTT.

This clonotype was detected only a few times. The chain couples TRBV5-1 to TRBJ2-3, with 7 bases aligning to TRBD2. The ends lost 0 bases at V and 5 bases at J; junction bases unmatched: 6. In germline, CDR1 is SGHRS, CDR2 YFSETQ. The CDR3 is 15 residues long. The CDR3 DNA follows: TGCGCCAGCAGCTTGGCTAGCGGAGTAATAGATACGCAGTATTTT. Translation: CASSLASGVIDTQYF. Full variable domain (missing parts from reference TRBV5-1 and TRBJ2-3): KAGVTQTPRYLIKTRGQQVTLSCSPISGHRSVSWYQQTPGQGLQFLFEYFSETQRNKGNFPGRFSGRQFSNSRSEMNVSTLELGDSALYLCASSLASGVIDTQYFGPGTRLTVL.

This sequence joins TRBV12-3 or TRBV12-4 and TRBJ2-1; 7 nucleotides agree with TRBD2. Trimming took 6 bases from V and 6 from J; bases not matched to a gene: 11. The CDR3 runs 15 residues. CDR3 residues: CASRAYEREGNEQFF. CDR3 sequence (DNA): TGTGCCAGCAGGGCCTATGAGCGGGAAGGCAATGAGCAGTTCTTC.

The V call is TRBV20-1, the J call TRBJ1-1, with D possibly matching TRBD1 (6 bases). V lost 6 bases to trimming and J lost 3 bases, with 17 bases between them. This CDR3 is built from 14 residues. Germline values: CDR1 DFQATT, CDR2 SNEGSKA (reference sequence). The CDR3 DNA follows: TGCAGTGCGAACAGGGAAAGTCCGGACACTGAAGCTTTCTTT. Its protein is CSANRESPDTEAFF.

This clonotype was counted only a few times. Here the CDR3 reads CASSQINQPQHF. As DNA, the CDR3 is TGTGCCAGCAGTCAGATCAATCAGCCCCAGCATTTT. This chain uses TRBV12-3 or TRBV12-4 with TRBJ1-5; no reliable D call. The CDR3 totals 12 residues. V lost 5 bases, J lost 3 bases, and 5 bases lay in between.

This clonotype was found many times. The V gene is TRBV4-3, the J gene TRBJ2-5, with D perhaps TRBD1 (6 bases). The V and J ends lost 0 bases and 2 bases respectively, with 10 bases between them. The germline CDR1 and CDR2 sequences are LGHNA and YSLEER. There are 15 residues in the CDR3. CDR3 amino acids: CASSQDPGAQETQYF. DNA for the CDR3: TGCGCCAGCAGCCAAGACCCAGGGGCTCAAGAGACCCAGTACTTC.

A few counts support this clonotype. One junction end does not reproduce the germline sequence, and a read error may be involved. The rearrangement joins TRBV3-1 to TRBJ2-1; 8 bases are a match to TRBD2. Germline lookup yields CDR1 LGHDT and CDR2 YNNKEL (reference sequence). This CDR3 has 12 residues. The CDR3 DNA follows: TGTGCCAGCAGCCAAACCGGGACTAGAAAGCAGTTC. Translating it yields CASSQTGTRKQF.

The genes are TRBV20-1 and TRBJ2-6; D ambiguous. Between the trimmed V and J ends, which lost 3 bases and 0 bases, there was a span of 3 bases. Looked up from germline, CDR1 is DFQATT and CDR2 is SNEGSKA (reference sequence). This CDR3 spans 13 amino acids. CDR3 sequence reads: CSARRSGANVLTF. The CDR3 nucleotides are TGCAGTGCTAGGCGCTCTGGGGCCAACGTCCTGACTTTC.

The chain combines TRBV28 with TRBJ2-3; 10 positions agree with TRBD2. Germline V gene sequence: CDR1 MDHEN, CDR2 SYDVKM. CDR3 length equals 16 residues. With V trimmed by 3 bases and J by 8 bases, 11 bases remained unmatched. The CDR3: CASSFRTSGARGTQYF. CDR3 DNA sequence: TGTGCCAGCAGTTTTAGGACTAGCGGTGCCCGGGGTACGCAGTATTTT.